This T cell receptor beta chain was profiled in a study of CD8 T cells in ankylosing spondylitis. Germline V gene lookup returns CDR1 MNHEY and CDR2 SVGAGI. Between the trimmed V and J ends, which lost 7 bases and 3 bases, there was a span of 22 bases. CDR3 length: 17 amino acids. This clonotype has only a few counts. TCRdb re-called the 5' RACE reads through MiXCR, storing one row per CDR3 protein. Of hundreds of thousands of distinct CDR3 sequences detected, over 15% appear once; the ten largest clones hold about 8%. This clonotype originated in a male donor with ankylosing spondylitis or in good health (not recorded which). The chain links TRBV6-5 to TRBJ1-5; TRBD1 might be the D (5 bases). Sequencing was performed on blood, either unsorted or a sorted T cell fraction (not recorded which). The CDR3 sequence: CASITGPPRGLNQPQHF. DNA of the CDR3: TGTGCCAGCATTACGGGGCCCCCGAGGGGACTCAATCAGCCCCAGCATTTT.